This T cell receptor (beta chain) was documented in a study of cytomegalovirus exposure and HLA in healthy donors. Primers for the PCR totalled 60 Vbeta and 13 Jbeta. As processed by the authors: Per a later analysis, the number of unique TCR beta chains was about 80 million, of which 9 million to 12 million were shared. Measured with immunoSEQ multiplex PCR; TCRdb has only the in-frame clones, and not every one. V and J calls and clone size are copied from that table; D and trimming were computed from the DNA. In the table there are fewer than 130,000 clones, around 76% of which are singletons. Sequencing was performed on PBMCs. The TCR originated in a man under 40 in good health and CMV-seropositive.

This chain's CDR3 is CASSKVLAATSSYEQYF. The CDR3 region has the DNA TGTGCCAGCAGCAAGGTGTTAGCGGCCACGAGTTCCTACGAGCAGTACTTC. V usage is TRBV5-6 and J usage is TRBJ2-5; maybe TRBD2 (6 bases). The last part of the DNA fits TRBJ2-7 better; the J call may be wrong. CDR1 is SGHDT and CDR2 is YYEEEE in the germline V gene. CDR3 length: 17 amino acids.